Reported below is one T cell receptor (beta chain). The antigen is not known. The CD4+ fraction was divided into a CD45RA+ naive subset and a CD45RA-negative memory subset. The sample originates from a study of shared clonotypes between healthy human individuals. Produced via immunoSEQ multiplex PCR; TCRdb's table is partial and in-frame only. The sample consists of approximately 2.1 million clones, over 90% of them appearing once. V shed 2 bases and J shed 7 bases, with 26 bases lying between them. Per the germline V gene, CDR1 is ENHRY and CDR2 is SYGVKD. CDR3 length: 18 residues. Findings and limits, study-wide: Some clonotypes were shared by all four sorted-subset donors, while others were not shared. The non-shared ones had lower generation probabilities than the shared ones.

Sequencing was performed on naive CD4+ T cells from PBMCs. Documented subset: CD45RA+ positively selected. This rearrangement joins TRBV10-3 to TRBJ1-2; weak D call: TRBD1 (5 bases). This clonotype was sampled from a man between 18 and 29 years old in good health. Some clones in this sample may be carry-over from other donors' samples. CDR3: CAISEAERGAALLGGYTF. The CDR3, as DNA: TGTGCCATCAGTGAGGCGGAAAGGGGCGCGGCGCTTCTTGGTGGCTACACCTTC.